Shown below are 10 T cell receptor beta chains from a single sample sequenced in a study of blood T cell repertoires in COVID-19. Profiled with immunoSEQ multiplex PCR; TCRdb holds only in-frame clones, not every one. The data show roughly 30,000 clones, with about 88% seen just once and 25% to 35% held by the top ten. Sequenced input: peripheral blood. The receptor set was obtained from a man older than 75 with acute or convalescent COVID-19.

The chain combines TRBV29-1 with TRBJ2-1; 13 positions agree with TRBD2. V trimming: 4 bases; J trimming: 9 bases; junction bases outside the gene matches: 6. The CDR3 contains 14 residues. Germline V gene data show CDR1 as SQVTM and CDR2 as ANQGSEA. CDR3 region: CSVAGTSGTGEQFF. As DNA, the CDR3 is TGCAGCGTTGCCGGGACTAGCGGGACGGGTGAGCAGTTCTTC.

Concerning this clone itself: Additional DNA sequences in this sample encode the identical CDR3. The chain has TRBV7-2 and TRBJ2-5; TRBD2 matches 11 bases. J was trimmed by 0 bases and V by 11 bases; bases with no gene match: 8. The CDR3 runs 15 residues. CDR1 is SGHTA and CDR2 is FQGNSA in the germline V gene. The CDR3 is CAGSGGLADQETQYF. DNA for the CDR3: TGTGCCGGATCGGGGGGACTAGCGGACCAAGAGACCCAGTACTTC.

CDR3 nucleotide sequence: TGTGCCAGTACCTCCGGGACAGGGCAGTACTTC. Encoded protein: CASTSGTGQYF. The chain links TRBV19 to TRBJ2-7, with TRBD1 matching 8 bases. J gave up 9 bases and V 7 bases, and 5 bases lay outside the gene matches. The CDR3 covers 11 residues. CDR1 and CDR2 from the germline V gene are LNHDA and SQIVND (reference sequence).

This clone turned up a few times. The chain employs TRBV6-5 and TRBJ2-3, with D hard to call. The V gene lost 8 bases and the J gene lost 0 bases, with 9 bases spanning the gap. The CDR3 contains 13 residues. Germline assignment: CDR1 MNHEY and CDR2 SVGAGI. CDR3 amino acids: CASRQSSTDTQYF. The DNA of the CDR3 is TGTGCCAGCCGCCAGTCGAGCACAGATACGCAGTATTTT.

The chain carries TRBV5-4 and TRBJ1-2, with unresolved D. The germline V and J ends were trimmed by 0 bases and 4 bases, with 22 bases remaining between them. The CDR3 is 18 amino acids. Germline-derived CDR1 and CDR2 are SGHNT and YYREEE (reference sequence). The chain's CDR3 is CASSLAGYFGGIGYGYTF. The CDR3 coding sequence is TGTGCCAGCAGCTTGGCGGGATACTTTGGAGGGATCGGCTATGGCTACACCTTC.

The chain uses TRBV5-4 and TRBJ1-5; 7 nucleotides line up with TRBD1. V lost 3 bases and J lost 7; bases outside the gene matches: 4. Per germline, CDR1 SGHNT and CDR2 YYREEE (reference sequence). The CDR3 loop spans 13 amino acids. This CDR3 reads CASSYDREQPQHF. CDR3 nucleotide sequence: TGTGCCAGCAGCTATGACAGGGAGCAGCCCCAGCATTTT.

The genes are TRBV29-1 and TRBJ1-1; D is unclear. This CDR3 has 11 residues. CDR1 SQVTM and CDR2 ANQGSEA come from the germline V gene. V lost 0 bases and J 10 bases, leaving 9 bases between the germline ends. The CDR3 nucleotides are TGCAGCGTTGAAGAGGCTGCAGTAGCTTTCTTT. It codes for CSVEEAAVAFF. Complete variable domain (other parts from reference TRBV29-1 and TRBJ1-1): SAVISQKPSRDICQRGTSLTIQCQVDSQVTMMFWYRQQPGQSLTLIATANQGSEATYESGFVIDKFPISRPNLTFSTLTVSNMSPEDSSIYLCSVEEAAVAFFGQGTRLTVV.

The chain has TRBV7-8 and TRBJ2-1; 7 bases line up with TRBD1. Germline V gene data show CDR1 as SGHVS and CDR2 as FQNEAQ. The CDR3 is 15 residues long. The V gene end was trimmed by 5 bases and the J gene end by 4 bases; junction bases not matched to a gene: 8. This CDR3 reads CASSNLRDRYNEQFF. The DNA of the CDR3 is TGTGCCAGCAGCAACCTCCGGGACAGATACAATGAGCAGTTCTTC.

The chain recombines TRBV5-4 with TRBJ1-4, with 7 bases fitting TRBD1. This CDR3 region has 16 residues. Trimming at V came to 0 bases and at J to 5 bases, leaving 7 bases not matched to a gene. CDR1 is SGHNT and CDR2 is YYREEE in the germline V gene (reference sequence). The DNA of the CDR3 is TGTGCCAGCAGCTTGGGAACCGGGACAGTCAATGAAAAACTGTTTTTT. Amino acid sequence: CASSLGTGTVNEKLFF.

The genes are TRBV10-3 and TRBJ1-2; 7 bases agree with TRBD1. The CDR3 consists of 14 residues. Germline lookup yields CDR1 ENHRY and CDR2 SYGVKD. V shed 0 bases, J shed 5 bases, and the junction held 3 bases outside the gene matches. The CDR3 loop is CAISESGTVYGYTF. As DNA, the CDR3 is TGTGCCATCAGTGAGTCTGGGACAGTTTATGGCTACACCTTC.